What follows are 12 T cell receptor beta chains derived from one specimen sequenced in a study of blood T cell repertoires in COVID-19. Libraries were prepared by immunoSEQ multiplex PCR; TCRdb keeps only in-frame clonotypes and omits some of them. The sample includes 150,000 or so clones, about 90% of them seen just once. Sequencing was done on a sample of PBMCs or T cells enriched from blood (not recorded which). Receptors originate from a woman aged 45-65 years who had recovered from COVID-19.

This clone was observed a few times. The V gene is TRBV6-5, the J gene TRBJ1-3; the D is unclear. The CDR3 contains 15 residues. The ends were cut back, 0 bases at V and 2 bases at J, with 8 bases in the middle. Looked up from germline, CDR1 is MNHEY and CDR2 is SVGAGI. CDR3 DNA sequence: TGTGCCAGCAGTTACTCTTCGGGTGCTGGAAACACCATATATTTT. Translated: CASSYSSGAGNTIYF.

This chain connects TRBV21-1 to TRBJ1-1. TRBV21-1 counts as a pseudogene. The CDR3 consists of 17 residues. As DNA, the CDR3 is TGTGCCAGCAGCAAAGCGCTTTCGCAGGGAGGGAACACTGAAGCTTTCTTT. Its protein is CASSKALSQGGNTEAFF.

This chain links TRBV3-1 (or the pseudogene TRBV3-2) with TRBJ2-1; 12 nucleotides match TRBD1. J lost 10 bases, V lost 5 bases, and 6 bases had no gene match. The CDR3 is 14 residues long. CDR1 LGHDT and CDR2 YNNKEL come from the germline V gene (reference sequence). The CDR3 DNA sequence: TGTGCCAGCAGCTCCCGGGACAGGGGGCGGGAGCAGTTCTTC. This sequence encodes CASSSRDRGREQFF.

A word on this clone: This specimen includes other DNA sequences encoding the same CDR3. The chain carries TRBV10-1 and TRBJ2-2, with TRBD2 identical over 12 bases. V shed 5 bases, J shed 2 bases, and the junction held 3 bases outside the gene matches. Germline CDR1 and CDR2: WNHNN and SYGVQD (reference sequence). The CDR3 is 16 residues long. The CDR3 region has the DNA TGCGCCAGCAGTCTAGGACTAGCGGGAAACACCGGGGAGCTGTTTTTT. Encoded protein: CASSLGLAGNTGELFF.

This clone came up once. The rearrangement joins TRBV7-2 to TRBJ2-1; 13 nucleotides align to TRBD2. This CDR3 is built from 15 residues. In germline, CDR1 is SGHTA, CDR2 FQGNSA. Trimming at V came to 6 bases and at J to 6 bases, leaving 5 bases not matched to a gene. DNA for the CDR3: TGTGCCAGCAGGAGGACTAGCGGGGGACGCAATGAGCAGTTCTTC. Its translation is CASRRTSGGRNEQFF.

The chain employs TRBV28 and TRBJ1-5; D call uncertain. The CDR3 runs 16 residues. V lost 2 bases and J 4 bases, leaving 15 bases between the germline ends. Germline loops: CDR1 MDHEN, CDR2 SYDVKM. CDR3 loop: CASSLPERAGNQPQHF. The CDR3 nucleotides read TGTGCCAGCAGTTTACCAGAGCGAGCGGGGAATCAGCCCCAGCATTTT.

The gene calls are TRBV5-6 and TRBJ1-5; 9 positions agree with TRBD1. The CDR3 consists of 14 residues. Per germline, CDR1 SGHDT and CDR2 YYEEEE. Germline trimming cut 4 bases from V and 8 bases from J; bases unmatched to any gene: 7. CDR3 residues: CASSPDRGSEPQHF. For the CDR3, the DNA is TGTGCCAGCAGCCCGGACAGGGGTTCAGAGCCCCAGCATTTT.

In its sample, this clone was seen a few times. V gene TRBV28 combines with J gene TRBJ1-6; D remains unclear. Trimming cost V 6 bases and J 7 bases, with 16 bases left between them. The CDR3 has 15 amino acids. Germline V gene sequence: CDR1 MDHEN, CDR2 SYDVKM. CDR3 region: CASSSVRELNSPLHF. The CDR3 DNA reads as TGTGCCAGCAGCTCCGTCCGGGAACTGAATTCACCCCTCCACTTT.

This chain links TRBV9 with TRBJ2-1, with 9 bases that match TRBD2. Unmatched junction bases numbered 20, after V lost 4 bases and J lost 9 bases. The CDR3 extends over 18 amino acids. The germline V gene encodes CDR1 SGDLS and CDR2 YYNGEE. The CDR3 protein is CASSPPYGSGRWGGEQFF. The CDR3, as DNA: TGTGCCAGCAGCCCTCCGTATGGTAGCGGGAGATGGGGGGGTGAGCAGTTCTTC.

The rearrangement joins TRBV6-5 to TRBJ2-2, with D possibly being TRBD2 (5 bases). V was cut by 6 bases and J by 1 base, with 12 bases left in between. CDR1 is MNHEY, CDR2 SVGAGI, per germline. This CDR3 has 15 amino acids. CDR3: CASREDERNTGELFF. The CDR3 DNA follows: TGTGCCAGCAGGGAGGACGAAAGGAACACCGGGGAGCTGTTTTTT.

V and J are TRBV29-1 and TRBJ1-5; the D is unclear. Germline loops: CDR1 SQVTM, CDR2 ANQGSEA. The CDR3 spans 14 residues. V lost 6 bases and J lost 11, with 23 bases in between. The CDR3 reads CSVAKTRDLGAQHF. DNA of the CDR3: TGCAGCGTCGCGAAAACGAGGGATCTTGGCGCCCAGCATTTT. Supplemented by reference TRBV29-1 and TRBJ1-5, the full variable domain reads SAVISQKPSRDICQRGTSLTIQCQVDSQVTMMFWYRQQPGQSLTLIATANQGSEATYESGFVIDKFPISRPNLTFSTLTVSNMSPEDSSIYLCSVAKTRDLGAQHFGDGTRLSIL.

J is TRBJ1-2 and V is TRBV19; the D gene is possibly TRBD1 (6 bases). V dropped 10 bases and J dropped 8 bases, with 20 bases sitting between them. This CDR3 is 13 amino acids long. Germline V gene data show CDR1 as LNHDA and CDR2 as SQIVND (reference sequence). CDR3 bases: TGTGCCACTAGATCGGGGGGCGCAGGGGGCTACACCTTC. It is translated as CATRSGGAGGYTF. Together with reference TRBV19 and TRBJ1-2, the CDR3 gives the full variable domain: DGGITQSPKYLFRKEGQNVTLSCEQNLNHDAMYWYRQDPGQGLRLIYYSQIVNDFQKGDIAEGYSVSREKKESFPLTVTSAQKNPTAFYLCATRSGGAGGYTFGSGTRLTVV.